This T cell receptor beta chain was recovered during a study of blood T cell repertoires in COVID-19. On the study more broadly: From T cells, B-cell-depleted T cells, or PBMCs came the material, which was cDNA or gDNA.

The junction had 0 bases not matched to a gene; V was cut back by 6 bases and J by 4 bases. The CDR3 runs to 12 residues. Germline values: CDR1 SNHLY, CDR2 FYNNEI. Only in-frame clones appear in the TCRdb table, and some are missing; sequencing was by immunoSEQ multiplex PCR. Of approximately 190,000 clones in the sample, 80% were seen once. The sequenced sample was peripheral blood. This TCR was recovered from a man between 60 and 70 years old with acute or convalescent COVID-19. This chain joins TRBV2 and TRBJ1-1; 9 bases agree with TRBD1. This chain's CDR3 is CASRQGATEAFF. The CDR3 nucleotides are TGTGCCAGCAGACAGGGGGCCACTGAAGCTTTCTTT. Full variable domain (rest looked up from reference TRBV2 and TRBJ1-1): EPEVTQTPSHQVTQMGQEVILRCVPISNHLYFYWYRQILGQKVEFLVSFYNNEISEKSEIFDDQFSVERPDGSNFTLKIRSTKLEDSAMYFCASRQGATEAFFGQGTRLTVV.